This T cell receptor beta chain was observed in a study of control samples from healthy donors and cancer patients (dated by TCRdb to 2018 to 2021). The library was obtained by the immunoSEQ multiplex PCR assay. Imported from immuneACCESS, the table was reduced by TCRdb to in-frame sequences with V and J called. These copies leave out some clones; in studies compared against another copy, an unresolved V gene accounts for under half, and the cause of the remainder is not known. This sample is represented by 150,000 to 200,000 clones; more than 85% of them were singletons. The leading ten clones occupy roughly 2.1% of the sample. To note about this clone: Its target antigen remains unknown. No base-level quality is on record; no much larger clone is a single base apart.

CDR1 and CDR2 (SGHDT, YYEEEE) derive from the germline V gene. CDR3 length: 14 amino acids, cysteine to phenylalanine. The only DNA kept is the CDR3, 42 bases in frame from the first base. The trim is 0 bases for V and 4 bases for J, with a gap of 10 bases between the germline ends. Recombination connected TRBV5-6 to TRBJ1-2; the D gene cannot be named for sure. The material sequenced was blood. The sequence was collected from a woman aged 40 to 49 in good health. The CDR3 region reads CASSLAWGSYGYTF. The nucleotides are TGTGCCAGCAGCTTGGCATGGGGTAGCTATGGCTACACCTTC.